The clone carrying this T cell receptor (beta chain) appeared a few times. Trimming took 4 bases from V and 0 from J; bases not matched to a gene: 8. Germline V lookup: CDR1 MNHEY, CDR2 SVGEGT. The CDR3 totals 18 residues. This sample is part of a study of blood T cell repertoires in COVID-19. Overall study: Sources were T cells, B-cell-depleted T cells, or PBMCs; the material itself was cDNA or gDNA.

The protocol was immunoSEQ multiplex PCR, while the TCRdb copy is restricted to in-frame clones and leaves out a portion. The profile covers under 50,000 clones, with approximately 86% appearing a single time and around 4.2% taken by the ten largest. V usage is TRBV6-2 or TRBV6-3 and J usage is TRBJ1-4, with TRBD1 matching 10 bases. This clonotype was obtained from a woman aged 70-85 years with acute or convalescent COVID-19. The source material was peripheral blood. As DNA, the CDR3 is TGTGCCAGCAGTTCGGGGACAGGGGCTTCGGCAACTAATGAAAAACTGTTTTTT. Protein sequence: CASSSGTGASATNEKLFF.